The clone carrying this T cell receptor beta chain was recorded many times. Its specificity is unknown. Unique molecular identifiers were attached to individual cDNA molecules during library preparation. Authors' analysis steps: The number of TCRs in each sample had a median of about 95,000 and spanned roughly 20,000 to 750,000. TCRdb itself ran the RACE reads through MiXCR, one entry per CDR3 protein. In this record, the V and J calls reflect TCRdb's handling and not the investigators' own analysis. The sample carries 80,000 to 100,000 distinct CDR3 sequences, roughly 7.1% recorded once. V was clipped by 7 bases and J by 1 base, with 10 bases between them. CDR1 is SQVTM, CDR2 ANQGSEA, per germline. This CDR3 region has 13 residues. This entry comes from a study of human T cells and chemical hapten exposure. Study findings and constraints: Expanded TCRs produced significantly more large CDR3 similarity clusters than controls did.

Specified time point: patch test 1, 2 weeks after DPC sensitization. Treatment noted: therapeutic diphenylcyclopropenone sensitization with weekly scalp DPC. Alopecia patients, 18 to 70 years old and DPC-suitable, served as donors. This material consisted of whole blood, taken in connection with sensitization to the hapten diphenylcyclopropenone (DPC). The chain carries TRBV29-1 and TRBJ2-2; D is unresolved. This clonotype was obtained from a woman aged 25 to 39 with alopecia areata. Some clones in this sample may be carry-over from other donors' samples. The DNA for the CDR3 is TGCAGCGGGAGAATTTTGAACACCGGGGAGCTGTTTTTT. It codes for CSGRILNTGELFF.